This entry features one TCR beta chain sequence. No antigen is known for it. The data were obtained in a study of beta chain features in type 1 diabetes. General study results and limits: Shorter TCRB CDR3s, moderately but significantly so, marked every one of the four CD4+ subsets in Type 1 diabetes patients.

V lost 8 bases to trimming and J lost 6 bases, with 11 bases between them. The CDR3 is 12 residues long. Germline V gene data show CDR1 as MNHNY and CDR2 as SVGAGI (reference sequence). Reverse transcription of all isolated RNA meant that expressed TCRB transcripts were sequenced. Naive, central memory and regulatory T cell samples averaged about 3.57 million reads. Sequenced by immunoSEQ multiplex PCR; TCRdb stores in-frame clones only, minus some. The data show some 270,000 clones, with around an eighth seen just once and about 0.03% held by the top ten. The clonotype comes from a woman aged 35 to 49 in good health. The chain joins TRBV6-6 to TRBJ2-4, with D possibly TRBD2 on 5 matching bases. Specimen: naive CD4+ T cells from blood. The CDR3 is CASGRAGNIQYF. As DNA, the CDR3 is TGTGCCAGCGGGAGAGCTGGAAACATTCAGTACTTC.